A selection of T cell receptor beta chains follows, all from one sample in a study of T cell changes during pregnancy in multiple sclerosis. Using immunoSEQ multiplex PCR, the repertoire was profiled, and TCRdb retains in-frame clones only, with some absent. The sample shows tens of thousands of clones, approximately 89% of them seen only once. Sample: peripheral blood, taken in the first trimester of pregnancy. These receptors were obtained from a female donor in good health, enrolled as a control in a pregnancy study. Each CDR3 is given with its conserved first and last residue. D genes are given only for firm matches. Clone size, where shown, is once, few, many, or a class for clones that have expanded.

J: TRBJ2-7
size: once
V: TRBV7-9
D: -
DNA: TGTGCCAGCAGCCACGGGGATCAAAGCTCCTACGAGCAGTACTTC
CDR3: CASSHGDQSSYEQYF

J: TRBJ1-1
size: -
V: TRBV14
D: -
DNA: TGTGCCAGCAGCTACAGGGCCACTGAAGCTTTCTTT
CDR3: CASSYRATEAFF

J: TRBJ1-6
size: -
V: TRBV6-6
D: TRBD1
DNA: TGTGCCAGCATGGACAGGGAGAATTCACCCCTCCACTTT
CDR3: CASMDRENSPLHF

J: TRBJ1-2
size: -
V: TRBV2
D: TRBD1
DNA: TGTGCCAGCAGTAATATCAGGGGGATCTATGGCTACACCTTC
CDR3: CASSNIRGIYGYTF

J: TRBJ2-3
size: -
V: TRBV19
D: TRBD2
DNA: TGTGCCAGTAGTATACTAGCGGGAGGGACAGATACGCAGTATTTT
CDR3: CASSILAGGTDTQYF

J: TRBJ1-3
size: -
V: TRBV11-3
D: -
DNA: TGTGCCAGCAGCCAGGACAGAACCTCTGGAAACACCATATATTTT
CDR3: CASSQDRTSGNTIYF

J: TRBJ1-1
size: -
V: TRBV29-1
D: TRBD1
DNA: TGCAGCGTTGCTGACAGGGGCGTCAACACTGAAGCTTTCTTT
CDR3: CSVADRGVNTEAFF

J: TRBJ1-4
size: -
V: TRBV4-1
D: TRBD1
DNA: TGCGCCAGCAGGGAACAGGGGGCTATTGAAAAACTGTTTTTT
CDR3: CASREQGAIEKLFF

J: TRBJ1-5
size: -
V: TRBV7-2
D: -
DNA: TGTGCCAGCAATTCAGGCAATCAGCCCCAGCATTTT
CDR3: CASNSGNQPQHF

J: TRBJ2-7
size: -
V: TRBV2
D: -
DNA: TGTGCCAGCAAAACAGGATTAGGGGCCACGATGGAGCAGTACTTC
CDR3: CASKTGLGATMEQYF

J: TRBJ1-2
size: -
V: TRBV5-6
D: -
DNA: TGTGCCAGCAGCTCCGGTAACCTCTATGGCTACACCTTC
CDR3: CASSSGNLYGYTF

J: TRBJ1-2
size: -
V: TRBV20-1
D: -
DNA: TGCAGTGCTACAGGGATTGGTGGCTACACCTTC
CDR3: CSATGIGGYTF

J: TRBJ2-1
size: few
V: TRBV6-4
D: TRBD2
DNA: TGTGCCAGCAGTGTCGTTGGCGGGAGTTCCGGTGAGCAGTTCTTC
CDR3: CASSVVGGSSGEQFF

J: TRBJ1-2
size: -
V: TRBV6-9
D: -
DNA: TGTGCCAGCAGTTCAGACACGGCCTATGGCTACACCTTC
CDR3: CASSSDTAYGYTF

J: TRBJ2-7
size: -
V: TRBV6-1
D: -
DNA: TGTGCCAGCAGCTACAGACAGGATTTCGAGCAGTACTTC
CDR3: CASSYRQDFEQYF

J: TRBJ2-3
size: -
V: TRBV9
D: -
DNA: TGTGCCAGCAGCGCCTTCGGGAGCGGGGATACGCAGTATTTT
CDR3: CASSAFGSGDTQYF

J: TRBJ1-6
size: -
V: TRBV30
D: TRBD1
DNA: TGTGCCTGGAGTGTTACCAGGGGGGACTCACCCCTCCACTTT
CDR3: CAWSVTRGDSPLHF

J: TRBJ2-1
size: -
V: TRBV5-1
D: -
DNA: TGCGCCAGCAGCTTGGGGGGCCCTAACATATTTCAGTTCTTC
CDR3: CASSLGGPNIFQFF

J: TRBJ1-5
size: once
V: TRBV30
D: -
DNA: TGTGCCTGGAGTAGGTCAGGGGTTGCGTATAGCAATCAGCCCCAGCATTTT
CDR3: CAWSRSGVAYSNQPQHF

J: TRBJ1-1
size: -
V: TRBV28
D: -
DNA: TGTGCCAGCAGTTTCGAGAGACTGATTCGTGAAGCTTTCTTT
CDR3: CASSFERLIREAFF

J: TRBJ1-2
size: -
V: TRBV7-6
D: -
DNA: TGTGCCAGCAGCCCACCGGAGGGCAGTATATATGGCTACACCTTC
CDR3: CASSPPEGSIYGYTF

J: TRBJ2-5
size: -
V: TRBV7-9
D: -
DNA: TGTGCCAGCAGCTCAACTCGAGAGACCCAGTACTTC
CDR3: CASSSTRETQYF

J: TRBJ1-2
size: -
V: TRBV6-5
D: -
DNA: TGTGCCAGCAGTCGAACAGTGAACTATGGCTACACCTTC
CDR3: CASSRTVNYGYTF

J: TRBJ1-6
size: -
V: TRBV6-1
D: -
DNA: TGTGCCAGCCGGGAGAATTCACCCCTCCACTTT
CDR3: CASRENSPLHF

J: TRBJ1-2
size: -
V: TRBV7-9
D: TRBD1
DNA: TGTGCCAGCAGCTTAGGGACAGGGTGGACAAACTATGGCTACACCTTC
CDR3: CASSLGTGWTNYGYTF

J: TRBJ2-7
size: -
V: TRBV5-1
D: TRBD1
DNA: TGCGCCAGCAGCTTGAGGGGACAGGGCAGTGCCTACGAGCAGTACTTC
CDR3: CASSLRGQGSAYEQYF

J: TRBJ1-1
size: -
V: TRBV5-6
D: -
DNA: TGTGCCAGCAGCCCCCTGCTTGCAGGGGCGTCGAACACTGAAGCTTTCTTT
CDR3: CASSPLLAGASNTEAFF

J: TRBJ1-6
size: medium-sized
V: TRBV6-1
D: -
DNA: TGTGCCAGCAGTGAGGCACACGAAAATTCACCCCTCCACTTT
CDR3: CASSEAHENSPLHF

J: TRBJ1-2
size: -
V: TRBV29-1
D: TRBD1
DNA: TGCAGCGTTCCCCAGGGGGCGCAGGGGTATGGCTACACCTTC
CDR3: CSVPQGAQGYGYTF